This TCR beta chain was captured by sequencing in a study of CD8+CD57+ T cells in acquired aplastic anemia. Study as a whole: For CD4+ cells, healthy donors had an average of roughly 9.8 million reads. Overall study results and limits: CD8+ Simpson's diversity did not differ significantly between patients and controls. Sharing between patients and controls was observed for around 30 CD8+ CDR3 sequences.

It was genomic DNA that served as the template for profiling TCR beta VDJ and CDR3. TCRdb reanalysed the reads using MiXCR and keeps one entry per CDR3 protein. The sample lists under 250,000 distinct CDR3 sequences, approximately 35% seen once, with 0.95% to 1.2% in the top ten. For this clonotype: Its antigen is still unknown.

V shed 5 bases and J shed 0 bases, with 25 bases lying between them. From germline, CDR1 is SGHAT and CDR2 FQNNGV. The CDR3 totals 19 residues. Material for sequencing was sorted CD4+, CD8+, or CD8+CD57+ T cells (not recorded which) from PBMCs. This clonotype was sampled from a human donor in good health, serving as a control. This sequence joins TRBV11-2 and TRBJ1-2; D is undetermined. The CDR3 bases are TGTGCCAGCAGCAGCCCTTGGTCCTCGGCATCTATAGCTAACTATGGCTACACCTTC. This gives the protein CASSSPWSSASIANYGYTF. Supplemented by reference TRBV11-2 and TRBJ1-2, the full variable domain reads EAGVAQSPRYKIIEKRQSVAFWCNPISGHATLYWYQQILGQGPKLLIQFQNNGVVDDSQLPKDRFSAERLKGVDSTLKIQPAKLEDSAVYLCASSSPWSSASIANYGYTFGSGTRLTVV.